This TCR beta chain came from a study of blood T cell repertoires in COVID-19. TCRdb's table, derived via immunoSEQ multiplex PCR, lists solely in-frame clones and lacks some. The profile shows more than 450,000 clones, about 85% of them singletons. V lost 7 bases and J 4 bases, leaving 11 bases between the germline ends. Germline CDR1 and CDR2: LNHDA and SQIVND (reference sequence). The CDR3 has 13 residues. This chain joins TRBV19 and TRBJ1-3; no definite D call. Sequencing was carried out using PBMCs or T cells enriched from blood (not recorded which). This receptor was obtained from a woman aged 18 to 35 who had recovered from COVID-19. CDR3 in amino acids: CASKLQIGNTIYF. The CDR3 nucleotides read TGTGCCAGTAAGCTTCAAATCGGAAACACCATATATTTT.